Presented here are 27 T cell receptor beta chains from one specimen sequenced in a study of T cells in Graves' hyperthyroidism and ophthalmopathy. TCR beta CDR3 sequences were amplified from RNA transcripts. First-round RT-PCR with HTBI primers amplified the TCR CDR3 region. Each CDR3 protein gets one entry after TCRdb re-called the multiplex PCR reads with MiXCR. The sample includes some 400,000 distinct CDR3 sequences, about 14% of them seen just once. The specimen sequenced was blood. The receptors originated from a man between 25 and 39 years old with Graves' hyperthyroidism that later progressed to Graves' ophthalmopathy.

In this sample, this clonotype turned up a few times. This chain connects TRBV25-1 to TRBJ1-6, with 9 positions matching TRBD1. The CDR3 has 15 amino acids. V was pared by 10 bases and J by 7 bases, with 11 bases of the junction left unmatched. CDR1 and CDR2 from the germline V gene are MGHDK and SYGVNS. The DNA for the CDR3 is TGTGCCACCAAGGGACAGGGATATAAAAATTCACCCCTCCACTTT. This translates into CATKGQGYKNSPLHF.

The V call is TRBV3-1, the J call TRBJ2-1; D is undetermined. Germline values: CDR1 LGHDT, CDR2 YNNKEL (reference sequence). The CDR3 runs 15 residues. The V end lost 1 base, the J end lost 5 bases, and 12 bases lay between the germline ends. As DNA, the CDR3 is TGTGCCAGCAGCCAAGCATGGATGATCGACAATGAGCAGTTCTTC. Translated: CASSQAWMIDNEQFF.

V usage is TRBV2 and J usage is TRBJ2-2, with 7 bases lining up with TRBD1. Germline loops: CDR1 SNHLY, CDR2 FYNNEI. This CDR3 contains 13 residues. V was pared by 8 bases and J by 6 bases, with 6 bases of the junction left unmatched. For the CDR3, the DNA is TGTGCCAGCGGGGGTACAGGGGCCGGGGAGCTGTTTTTT. Amino acids: CASGGTGAGELFF. Looking up the rest from reference TRBV2 and TRBJ2-2 gives the full variable domain: EPEVTQTPSHQVTQMGQEVILRCVPISNHLYFYWYRQILGQKVEFLVSFYNNEISEKSEIFDDQFSVERPDGSNFTLKIRSTKLEDSAMYFCASGGTGAGELFFGEGSRLTVL.

This clonotype was observed many times. CDR3 bases: TGTGCCAGCAGCTTAGTCCCGGGACAAATAACTGAAGCTTTCTTT. Its protein is CASSLVPGQITEAFF. The chain couples TRBV7-2 to TRBJ1-1; D might be TRBD1 (6 bases). Trimming stripped 1 base from V and 5 bases from J, with 14 bases between. The CDR3 sequence is 15 residues long. Germline-derived CDR1 and CDR2 are SGHTA and FQGNSA.

In its sample, this clonotype was seen many times. V usage is TRBV7-9 and J usage is TRBJ1-2; no reliable D call. Germline values: CDR1 SEHNR, CDR2 FQNEAQ (reference sequence). V lost 3 bases to trimming and J lost 6 bases, with 17 bases between them. The CDR3 has 15 amino acids. CDR3 amino acids: CASSFQPSRANGYTF. The CDR3 bases are TGTGCCAGCAGCTTCCAGCCGTCCCGCGCGAATGGCTACACCTTC.

This clonotype has a count of ten or more. The J gene is TRBJ2-7, the V gene TRBV11-2, with 8 bases that match TRBD1. V trimming: 7 bases; J trimming: 6 bases; junction bases outside the gene matches: 2. The length of the CDR3 is 11 residues. The germline CDR1 and CDR2 sequences are SGHAT and FQNNGV. In DNA, the CDR3 is TGTGCCAGCACACAGGGGGGCGAGCAGTACTTC. Protein product: CASTQGGEQYF.

This clonotype has a count of ten or more. V and J are TRBV7-9 and TRBJ2-7, with 11 nucleotides matching TRBD1. Germline CDR1 SEHNR, CDR2 FQNEAQ (reference sequence). There are 14 residues in the CDR3. J gave up 5 bases and V 5 bases, and 5 bases lay outside the gene matches. The CDR3 DNA reads as TGTGCCAGCAGCCCCCCGGACAGGGGGCACGAGCAGTACTTC. Encoded protein: CASSPPDRGHEQYF. Drawing the rest from reference TRBV7-9 and TRBJ2-7, the complete variable domain is DTGVSQNPRHKITKRGQNVTFRCDPISEHNRLYWYRQTLGQGPEFLTYFQNEAQLEKSRLLSDRFSAERPKGSFSTLEIQRTEQGDSAMYLCASSPPDRGHEQYFGPGTRLTVT.

About this clonotype itself: This may be a read error, as it is one base from a much larger clone. The chain uses TRBV7-8 and TRBJ2-3; D may correspond to TRBD1 or TRBD2 (6 bases each). V was cut by 3 bases and J by 0 bases, with 16 bases left in between. Germline values: CDR1 SGHVS, CDR2 FQNEAQ. This CDR3 region has 17 residues. CDR3 DNA: TGTGCCAGCAGCTTCTGGGACGGGGGCTCGAGCACAGATACGCAGTATTTT. Translation gives CASSFWDGGSSTDTQYF.

In its sample, this clonotype was seen a few times. The chain links TRBV3-1 to TRBJ1-2, with a tentative D call TRBD1 (5 bases). Germline CDR1 and CDR2: LGHDT and YNNKEL (reference sequence). The V and J ends lost 1 base and 4 bases respectively, with 7 bases between them. CDR3 length: 13 residues. CDR3 sequence reads: CASSQVGTYGYTF. The CDR3 DNA reads TGTGCCAGCAGCCAAGTCGGGACCTATGGCTACACCTTC.

This clonotype was found many times. CDR3 in DNA: TGTGCCAGCAGTGTGCAGGAGAACACTGAAGCTTTCTTT. This gives the protein CASSVQENTEAFF. The chain employs TRBV12-3 or TRBV12-4 and TRBJ1-1; D call uncertain. The CDR3 spans 13 residues. Deletions cut 5 bases from V and 1 base from J, with 8 bases between.

V usage is TRBV3-1 and J usage is TRBJ1-2; 10 nucleotides match TRBD1. The CDR3 is 15 amino acids. CDR1 and CDR2 (germline): LGHDT, YNNKEL (reference sequence). With V trimmed by 3 bases and J by 1 base, 2 bases remained unmatched. CDR3 sequence: CASSHDRGLNYGYTF. CDR3 coding DNA: TGTGCCAGCAGCCATGACAGGGGGCTTAACTATGGCTACACCTTC.

There are a few counts of this clonotype. The V call is TRBV4-2, the J call TRBJ2-7; TRBD2 might be the D (6 bases). V lost 1 base, J lost 4 bases, and 11 bases lay in between. The CDR3 sequence is 14 residues long. Per germline, CDR1 LGHNA and CDR2 YNFKEQ. The CDR3, as DNA: TGTGCCAGCAGCCAAGTGGGGGGATTATACGAGCAGTACTTC. Translating gives CASSQVGGLYEQYF.

This clonotype appeared many times. J is TRBJ2-2 and V is TRBV5-1; D gene uncertain. V lost 7 bases to trimming and J lost 4 bases, with 14 bases between them. This CDR3 is built from 14 residues. CDR1 is SGHRS, CDR2 YFSETQ, per germline. The CDR3 DNA sequence: TGCGCCAGCGACCGATCTTATCCCACCGGGGAGCTGTTTTTT. Its translation: CASDRSYPTGELFF. Together with reference TRBV5-1 and TRBJ2-2, the CDR3 gives the full variable domain: KAGVTQTPRYLIKTRGQQVTLSCSPISGHRSVSWYQQTPGQGLQFLFEYFSETQRNKGNFPGRFSGRQFSNSRSEMNVSTLELGDSALYLCASDRSYPTGELFFGEGSRLTVL.

V is TRBV5-6 and J is TRBJ2-1; 7 positions match TRBD2. Trimming removed 4 bases from V and 7 bases from J; junction bases left unmatched: 5. The CDR3 runs 13 residues. In germline, CDR1 is SGHDT, CDR2 YYEEEE. The CDR3 is CASSLWTRNEQFF. The CDR3 DNA is TGTGCCAGCAGCCTCTGGACTAGGAATGAGCAGTTCTTC.

This clonotype was counted at least ten times. The chain is built from TRBV28 and TRBJ1-5; 7 bases align to TRBD1. The CDR3 has 15 amino acids. The V segment lost 2 bases and the J segment 4 bases; nucleotides outside the gene matches: 5. CDR1 is MDHEN and CDR2 is SYDVKM in the germline V gene. CDR3 coding DNA: TGTGCCAGCAGTTTAACGGGACAGTCTAATCAGCCCCAGCATTTT. It translates to CASSLTGQSNQPQHF.

This clonotype was observed at least ten times. This chain connects TRBV7-2 to TRBJ1-2, with 7 bases fitting TRBD1. V lost 3 bases, J lost 4 bases, and 2 bases stayed unmatched. CDR3 length equals 13 residues. Germline V CDR1 and CDR2: SGHTA, FQGNSA. CDR3 loop: CASSFGTAYGYTF. The DNA of the CDR3 is TGTGCCAGCAGCTTCGGGACAGCCTATGGCTACACCTTC.

The chain links TRBV2 to TRBJ2-4, with D perhaps being TRBD1 or TRBD2 (5 bases each). In germline, CDR1 is SNHLY, CDR2 FYNNEI. V lost 6 bases and J 4 bases, leaving 19 bases between the germline ends. The CDR3 sequence is 16 residues long. The CDR3 nucleotides are TGTGCCAGCAGGACCGGGACGTGGGACCTAAAAAACATTCAGTACTTC. The encoded protein is CASRTGTWDLKNIQYF.

This clonotype turned up a few times. This rearrangement joins TRBV11-3 to TRBJ2-7, with 9 bases matching TRBD2. Germline CDR1 and CDR2: SGHNT and YENEEA. This CDR3 contains 16 residues. V was clipped by 5 bases and J by 2 bases; unmatched bases: 10. CDR3 amino acids: CASSPVGRGGPYEQYF. The CDR3 region has the DNA TGTGCCAGCAGCCCCGTCGGGCGGGGGGGCCCCTACGAGCAGTACTTC.

V is TRBV7-9 and J is TRBJ2-1; 7 nucleotides match TRBD1. Germline assignment: CDR1 SEHNR and CDR2 FQNEAQ (reference sequence). This CDR3 is 14 amino acids long. V lost 4 bases, J lost 8 bases, and 8 bases stayed unmatched. DNA for the CDR3: TGTGCCAGCAGCTCCCGGGGACAGTGGCATGAGCAGTTCTTC. Encoded protein: CASSSRGQWHEQFF.

In its sample, this clonotype was seen many times. The V gene is TRBV3-1, the J gene TRBJ2-2; 7 bases are shared with TRBD2. CDR3 length: 15 residues. J lost 5 bases, V lost 1 base, and 4 bases had no gene match. Germline assignment: CDR1 LGHDT and CDR2 YNNKEL (reference sequence). CDR3 bases: TGTGCCAGCAGCCAAGGTACTAGCGTAACCGGGGAGCTGTTTTTT. Protein: CASSQGTSVTGELFF.

V usage is TRBV6-5 and J usage is TRBJ2-3; 11 bases line up with TRBD2. The germline V gene encodes CDR1 MNHEY and CDR2 SVGAGI. This CDR3 is 17 amino acids long. V gave up 0 bases and J gave up 1 base; unmatched junction bases: 3. The CDR3 nucleotides read TGTGCCAGCAGTTACTCGGTAGCGGGGGGGCGCACAGATACGCAGTATTTT. Protein product: CASSYSVAGGRTDTQYF.

This clonotype has a count of ten or more. This chain joins TRBV11-2 and TRBJ2-7; tentatively, D is TRBD2 (5 bases). CDR3 size: 15 residues. Looked up from germline, CDR1 is SGHAT and CDR2 is FQNNGV. The ends were cut back, 4 bases at V and 5 bases at J, with 18 bases in the middle. CDR3 residues: CASSYWGATMDEQYF. The CDR3 coding sequence is TGTGCCAGCAGCTACTGGGGAGCAACCATGGACGAGCAGTACTTC.

In this sample, this clonotype turned up a few times. The chain is built from TRBV20-1 and TRBJ1-5; D is unclear. From germline, CDR1 is DFQATT and CDR2 SNEGSKA (reference sequence). This CDR3 is 15 amino acids long. Deletions cut 1 base from V and 2 bases from J, with 12 bases between. CDR3 residues: CSARVDGLRNQPQHF. The DNA of the CDR3 is TGCAGTGCTAGAGTAGACGGGCTACGCAATCAGCCCCAGCATTTT.

This clonotype was seen at least ten times. The chain couples TRBV20-1 to TRBJ1-5; D perhaps matches TRBD1 (6 bases). This CDR3 has 11 amino acids. The V gene's germline CDR1 is DFQATT and CDR2 SNEGSKA (reference sequence). V was clipped by 5 bases and J by 5 bases, with 7 bases between them. CDR3 sequence reads: CSAYRDQPQHF. Written as DNA, the CDR3 is TGCAGTGCTTACAGGGATCAGCCCCAGCATTTT.

The V and J genes are TRBV7-3 and TRBJ1-2, with D perhaps matching TRBD1 (6 bases). The CDR3 extends over 13 amino acids. Germline lookup yields CDR1 SGHTA and CDR2 FQGTGA. CDR3: CPQQPRGFDGYTF. The CDR3 region has the DNA TGTCCGCAGCAGCCCAGGGGTTTCGATGGCTACACCTTC.

The chain links TRBV7-8 to TRBJ1-6; no clear D. The germline CDR1 and CDR2 sequences are SGHVS and FQNEAQ. Trimming shortened V by 3 bases and J by 9 bases, and 9 bases separated the two germline ends. The CDR3 has 13 amino acids. The CDR3 here is CASSFDGLSPLHF. In nucleotides, the CDR3 is TGTGCCAGCAGCTTTGACGGGCTTTCACCCCTCCACTTT. Variable domain in full (rest from reference TRBV7-8 and TRBJ1-6): GAGVSQSPRYKVAKRGQDVALRCDPISGHVSLFWYQQALGQGPEFLTYFQNEAQLDKSGLPSDRFFAERPEGSVSTLKIQRTQQEDSAVYLCASSFDGLSPLHFGNGTRLTVT.

This chain connects TRBV5-1 to TRBJ2-5; D could derive from TRBD1 or TRBD2 (5 bases each). The CDR3 covers 14 residues. With 3 bases removed from V and 7 bases from J, the gap between germline ends came to 16 bases. CDR1 is SGHRS, CDR2 YFSETQ, per germline. DNA for the CDR3: TGCGCCAGCAGCTCGGACGGCCTTGGGGGGACCCAGTACTTC. The encoded protein is CASSSDGLGGTQYF.